This TCR beta chain was obtained from a study of cytomegalovirus exposure and HLA in healthy donors. The PCR ran on 60 Vbeta and 13 Jbeta primers. Clones were sequenced by immunoSEQ multiplex PCR, and TCRdb holds only the in-frame ones, with some missing. The table lists approximately 110,000 clones, about 76% of them singletons. Germline CDR1 is GTSNPN and CDR2 is SVGIG (reference sequence). J was trimmed by 6 bases and V by 3 bases; bases with no gene match: 7. The CDR3 extends over 14 amino acids. A single count supports this clone. The receptor's source is a woman between 55 and 75 years old in good health and CMV-seropositive. The sample taken for sequencing was PBMCs. The chain combines TRBV30 with TRBJ2-7; the match to TRBD2 covers 11 bases. The CDR3 sequence is CAWRDAGTSGEQYF. The CDR3 coding sequence is TGTGCCTGGAGAGATGCCGGGACTAGCGGCGAGCAGTACTTC. The full variable domain, completed using reference TRBV30 and TRBJ2-7, is SQTIHQWPATLVQPVGSPLSLECTVEGTSNPNLYWYRQAAGRGLQLLFYSVGIGQISSEVPQNLSASRPQDRQFILSSKKLLLSDSGFYLCAWRDAGTSGEQYFGPGTRLTVT.